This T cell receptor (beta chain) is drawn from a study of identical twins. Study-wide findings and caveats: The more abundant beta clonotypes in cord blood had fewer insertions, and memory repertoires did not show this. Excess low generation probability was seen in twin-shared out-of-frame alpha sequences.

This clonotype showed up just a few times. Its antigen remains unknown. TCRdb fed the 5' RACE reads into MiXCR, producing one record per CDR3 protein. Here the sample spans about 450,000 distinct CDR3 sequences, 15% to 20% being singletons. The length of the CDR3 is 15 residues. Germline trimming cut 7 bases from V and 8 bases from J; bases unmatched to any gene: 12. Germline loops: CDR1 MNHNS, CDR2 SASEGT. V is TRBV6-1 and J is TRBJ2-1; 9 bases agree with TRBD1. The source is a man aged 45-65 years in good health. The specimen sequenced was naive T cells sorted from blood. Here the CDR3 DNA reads TGTGCCAGCACCCAGACAGGGGGGTCGGGACATGAGCAGTTCTTC. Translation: CASTQTGGSGHEQFF.